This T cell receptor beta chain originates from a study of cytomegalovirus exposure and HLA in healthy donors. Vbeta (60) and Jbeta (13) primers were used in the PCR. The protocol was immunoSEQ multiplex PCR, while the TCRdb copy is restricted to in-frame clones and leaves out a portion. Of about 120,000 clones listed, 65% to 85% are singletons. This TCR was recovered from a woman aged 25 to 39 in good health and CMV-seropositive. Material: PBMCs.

The CDR3 nucleotides are TGTGCCAGCAGAGCTCCCGGGACAGGGAACACCATATATTTT. The encoded protein is CASRAPGTGNTIYF. This chain links TRBV6-1 with TRBJ1-3, with 9 bases identical to TRBD1. The CDR3 runs to 14 residues. From germline, CDR1 is MNHNS and CDR2 SASEGT. The V gene end was trimmed by 6 bases and the J gene end by 7 bases; junction bases not matched to a gene: 7.